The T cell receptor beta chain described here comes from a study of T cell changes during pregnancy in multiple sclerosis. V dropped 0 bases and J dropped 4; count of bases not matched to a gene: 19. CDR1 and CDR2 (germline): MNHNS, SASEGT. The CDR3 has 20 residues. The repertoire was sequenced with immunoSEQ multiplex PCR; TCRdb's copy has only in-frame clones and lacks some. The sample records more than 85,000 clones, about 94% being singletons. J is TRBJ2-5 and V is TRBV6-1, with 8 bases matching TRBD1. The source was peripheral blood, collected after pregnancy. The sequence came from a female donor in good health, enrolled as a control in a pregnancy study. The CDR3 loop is CASSEAVTGISAQGAETQYF. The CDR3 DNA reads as TGTGCCAGCAGTGAAGCCGTCACCGGGATCTCCGCCCAGGGGGCAGAGACCCAGTACTTC.